This T cell receptor (beta chain) was captured by sequencing in a study of T cell changes during pregnancy in multiple sclerosis. Germline CDR1 SEHNR, CDR2 FQNEAQ (reference sequence). This CDR3 spans 14 amino acids. V shed 4 bases and J shed 5 bases, with 14 bases lying between them. Produced via immunoSEQ multiplex PCR; TCRdb's table is partial and in-frame only. The sample records about 93,000 clones, 85% to 95% being singletons. This TCR was sampled from a female donor with multiple sclerosis, enrolled in a pregnancy study. This sequence joins TRBV7-9 and TRBJ2-5; TRBD2 might be the D (6 bases). The sequences come from peripheral blood, collected after pregnancy. In DNA form, the CDR3 reads TGTGCCAGCAGCTCCAGTAGGGGAGGCGAGACCCAGTACTTC. Residues: CASSSSRGGETQYF.